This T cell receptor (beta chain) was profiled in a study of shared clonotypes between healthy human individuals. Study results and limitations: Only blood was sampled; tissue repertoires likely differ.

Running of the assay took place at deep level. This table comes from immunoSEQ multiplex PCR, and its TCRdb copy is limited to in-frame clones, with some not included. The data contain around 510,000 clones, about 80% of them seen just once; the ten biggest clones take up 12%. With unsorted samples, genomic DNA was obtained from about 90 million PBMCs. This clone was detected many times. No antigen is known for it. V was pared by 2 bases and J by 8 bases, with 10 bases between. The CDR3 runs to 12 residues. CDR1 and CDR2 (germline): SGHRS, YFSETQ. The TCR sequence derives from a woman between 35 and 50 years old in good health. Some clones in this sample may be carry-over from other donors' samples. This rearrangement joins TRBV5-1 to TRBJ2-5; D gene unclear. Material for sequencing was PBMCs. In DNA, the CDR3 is TGCGCCAGCAGCTTTGACTCCTTTACCCAGTACTTC. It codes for CASSFDSFTQYF.